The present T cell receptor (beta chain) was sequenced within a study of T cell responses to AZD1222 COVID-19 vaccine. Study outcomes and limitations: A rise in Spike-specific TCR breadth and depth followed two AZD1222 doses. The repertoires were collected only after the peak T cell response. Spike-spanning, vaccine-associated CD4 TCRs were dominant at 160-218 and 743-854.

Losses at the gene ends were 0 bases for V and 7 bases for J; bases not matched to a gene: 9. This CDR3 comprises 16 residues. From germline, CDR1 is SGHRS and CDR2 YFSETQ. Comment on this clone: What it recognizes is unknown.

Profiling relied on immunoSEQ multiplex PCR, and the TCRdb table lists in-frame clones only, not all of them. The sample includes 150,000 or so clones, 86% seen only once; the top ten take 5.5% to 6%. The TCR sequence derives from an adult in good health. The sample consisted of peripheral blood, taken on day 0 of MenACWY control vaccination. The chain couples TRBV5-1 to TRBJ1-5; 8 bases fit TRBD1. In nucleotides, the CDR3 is TGCGCCAGCAGCTTGGGTGACAGGGGAGGCGAGCAGCCCCAGCATTTT. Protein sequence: CASSLGDRGGEQPQHF.